This is a list of T cell receptor beta chains from one sample in a study of blood T cell repertoires in COVID-19. The protocol was immunoSEQ multiplex PCR, while the TCRdb copy is restricted to in-frame clones and leaves out a portion. The profile shows 35,000 to 45,000 clones, roughly 80% of them singletons. The material sequenced was peripheral blood. The receptors come from a human donor in a cohort sampled during active COVID-19. CDR3s include the opening cysteine and the closing phenylalanine or tryptophan. Only part of the rows carry a size: once, few, many, or a class if the clone is expanded.

clone_size: NA
cdr3_length: 14
j_call: TRBJ2-7
v_call: TRBV5-4
cdr3_aa: CASSPTDRRYEQYF

clone_size: NA
cdr3_length: 16
j_call: TRBJ2-3
v_call: TRBV7-8
cdr3_aa: CASSVYIAGGTDTQYF

clone_size: NA
cdr3_length: 16
j_call: TRBJ2-1
v_call: TRBV11-3
cdr3_aa: CASSLWLAGVRNEQFF

clone_size: NA
cdr3_length: 14
j_call: TRBJ2-5
v_call: TRBV4-2
cdr3_aa: CASSHGTSGETQYF

clone_size: NA
cdr3_length: 16
j_call: TRBJ1-1
v_call: TRBV4-2
cdr3_aa: CASSQDPTAVRTEAFF

clone_size: NA
cdr3_length: 14
j_call: TRBJ1-4
v_call: TRBV24-1
cdr3_aa: CATQGTGEGEKLFF

clone_size: NA
cdr3_length: 14
j_call: TRBJ1-1
v_call: TRBV19
cdr3_aa: CASSMGGALTEAFF

clone_size: NA
cdr3_length: 13
j_call: TRBJ2-4
v_call: TRBV6-1
cdr3_aa: CASSEDRADIQYF

clone_size: NA
cdr3_length: 16
j_call: TRBJ2-7
v_call: TRBV21-1
cdr3_aa: CASTKPDSPNFDEQYF

clone_size: NA
cdr3_length: 14
j_call: TRBJ2-1
v_call: TRBV29-1
cdr3_aa: CSVASGRAYNEQFF

clone_size: NA
cdr3_length: 14
j_call: TRBJ1-3
v_call: TRBV4-1
cdr3_aa: CASSHPVSGNTIYF

clone_size: NA
cdr3_length: 15
j_call: TRBJ2-5
v_call: TRBV7-3
cdr3_aa: CASSLSAGAGETQYF

clone_size: NA
cdr3_length: 15
j_call: TRBJ2-7
v_call: TRBV19
cdr3_aa: CASSMRGAESYEQYF

clone_size: NA
cdr3_length: 14
j_call: TRBJ1-2
v_call: TRBV7-9
cdr3_aa: CASSLAVDSQGYTF

clone_size: few
cdr3_length: 15
j_call: TRBJ1-3
v_call: TRBV5-5
cdr3_aa: CASSLVWLSGNTIYF

clone_size: NA
cdr3_length: 14
j_call: TRBJ1-1
v_call: TRBV28
cdr3_aa: CASRDDRGLTEAFF

clone_size: NA
cdr3_length: 17
j_call: TRBJ2-1
v_call: TRBV6-2/TRBV6-3
cdr3_aa: CASSSGRLAGLYNEQFF

clone_size: NA
cdr3_length: 13
j_call: TRBJ1-2
v_call: TRBV28
cdr3_aa: CASRGQGDYGYTF

clone_size: NA
cdr3_length: 13
j_call: TRBJ2-7
v_call: TRBV7-2
cdr3_aa: CASSARGSGEQYF

clone_size: few
cdr3_length: 12
j_call: TRBJ1-3
v_call: TRBV4-1
cdr3_aa: CASSDRGNTIYF

clone_size: NA
cdr3_length: 14
j_call: TRBJ1-2
v_call: TRBV6-5
cdr3_aa: CASSRGQGNYGYTF

clone_size: NA
cdr3_length: 17
j_call: TRBJ2-2
v_call: TRBV7-8
cdr3_aa: CASSPNRLAGRAGELFF

clone_size: NA
cdr3_length: 15
j_call: TRBJ1-2
v_call: TRBV19
cdr3_aa: CASSPGTQMGYGYTF

clone_size: NA
cdr3_length: 16
j_call: TRBJ2-1
v_call: TRBV7-3
cdr3_aa: CASSLKPGSGREEQFF

clone_size: few
cdr3_length: 15
j_call: TRBJ2-7
v_call: TRBV11-3
cdr3_aa: CASSLGGLLTHEQYF

clone_size: NA
cdr3_length: 13
j_call: TRBJ2-7
v_call: TRBV24-1
cdr3_aa: CATSDLPTGQQYF

clone_size: few
cdr3_length: 13
j_call: TRBJ2-3
v_call: TRBV20-1
cdr3_aa: CSASSGRTDTQYF

clone_size: NA
cdr3_length: 14
j_call: TRBJ1-2
v_call: TRBV28
cdr3_aa: CASSSTGEGNGYTF

clone_size: once
cdr3_length: 17
j_call: TRBJ2-7
v_call: TRBV7-2
cdr3_aa: CASSPIGTSGRTGEQYF

clone_size: NA
cdr3_length: 17
j_call: TRBJ1-6
v_call: TRBV4-1
cdr3_aa: CASSQLPIRTPNSPLHF

clone_size: NA
cdr3_length: 14
j_call: TRBJ2-7
v_call: TRBV13
cdr3_aa: CASSWGEGMIEQYF

clone_size: NA
cdr3_length: 15
j_call: TRBJ2-1
v_call: TRBV29-1
cdr3_aa: CSVENLAGDLNEQFF

clone_size: NA
cdr3_length: 15
j_call: TRBJ1-4
v_call: TRBV7-9
cdr3_aa: CASSLSGGLGEKLFF

clone_size: NA
cdr3_length: 14
j_call: TRBJ2-1
v_call: TRBV6-5
cdr3_aa: CASSYGTSGPEQFF

clone_size: NA
cdr3_length: 18
j_call: TRBJ2-3
v_call: TRBV11-3
cdr3_aa: CASSSGLAGGFGTDTQYF

clone_size: NA
cdr3_length: 15
j_call: TRBJ1-2
v_call: TRBV2
cdr3_aa: CASSDGQGGNYGYTF

clone_size: NA
cdr3_length: 16
j_call: TRBJ2-5
v_call: TRBV5-1
cdr3_aa: CASSLGTTGGRETQYF

clone_size: NA
cdr3_length: 12
j_call: TRBJ1-1
v_call: TRBV10-1
cdr3_aa: CASGTANTEAFF

clone_size: NA
cdr3_length: 12
j_call: TRBJ1-1
v_call: TRBV28
cdr3_aa: CASSEAHNEAFF

clone_size: NA
cdr3_length: 15
j_call: TRBJ2-7
v_call: TRBV10-3
cdr3_aa: CAISERGTAAYEQYF

clone_size: NA
cdr3_length: 16
j_call: TRBJ2-5
v_call: TRBV7-2
cdr3_aa: CASSSRDRDSQETQYF

clone_size: NA
cdr3_length: 12
j_call: TRBJ1-1
v_call: TRBV10-1
cdr3_aa: CASSDRGFEAFF

clone_size: NA
cdr3_length: 13
j_call: TRBJ1-2
v_call: TRBV18
cdr3_aa: CASSPSDRVGYTF

clone_size: NA
cdr3_length: 16
j_call: TRBJ2-3
v_call: TRBV5-1
cdr3_aa: CASSLEPKGGTDTQYF

clone_size: NA
cdr3_length: 12
j_call: TRBJ2-7
v_call: TRBV7-9
cdr3_aa: CASGRGPYEQYF

clone_size: NA
cdr3_length: 16
j_call: TRBJ1-4
v_call: TRBV3-1/TRBV3-2
cdr3_aa: CASSQGGSTTNEKLFF

clone_size: NA
cdr3_length: 12
j_call: TRBJ2-1
v_call: TRBV7-8
cdr3_aa: CASSPQDNEQFF

clone_size: NA
cdr3_length: 17
j_call: TRBJ2-1
v_call: TRBV6-6
cdr3_aa: CASSPGLAGGPGNEQFF

clone_size: NA
cdr3_length: 15
j_call: TRBJ2-7
v_call: TRBV11-3
cdr3_aa: CASSPGQVYYYEQYF

clone_size: NA
cdr3_length: 16
j_call: TRBJ2-3
v_call: TRBV25-1
cdr3_aa: CASSELGGQGTDTQYF

clone_size: NA
cdr3_length: 15
j_call: TRBJ1-5
v_call: TRBV5-1
cdr3_aa: CASSLAGEGGQPQHF

clone_size: NA
cdr3_length: 14
j_call: TRBJ2-3
v_call: TRBV10-3
cdr3_aa: CAITAGENADTQYF

clone_size: NA
cdr3_length: 18
j_call: TRBJ2-1
v_call: TRBV28
cdr3_aa: CASSSLWTSGIQYNEQFF

clone_size: NA
cdr3_length: 14
j_call: TRBJ1-5
v_call: TRBV7-6
cdr3_aa: CASSLEGSGQPQHF

clone_size: NA
cdr3_length: 17
j_call: TRBJ2-7
v_call: TRBV5-1
cdr3_aa: CASSSQPTATGGYEQYF

clone_size: NA
cdr3_length: 15
j_call: TRBJ2-5
v_call: TRBV5-1
cdr3_aa: CASSWGLIYQETQYF

clone_size: NA
cdr3_length: 16
j_call: TRBJ2-3
v_call: TRBV2
cdr3_aa: CASSTGTSGSTDTQYF

clone_size: NA
cdr3_length: 16
j_call: TRBJ1-4
v_call: TRBV28
cdr3_aa: CASSSEGAGANEKLFF

clone_size: NA
cdr3_length: 13
j_call: TRBJ2-4
v_call: TRBV2
cdr3_aa: CASRGQGKNIQYF